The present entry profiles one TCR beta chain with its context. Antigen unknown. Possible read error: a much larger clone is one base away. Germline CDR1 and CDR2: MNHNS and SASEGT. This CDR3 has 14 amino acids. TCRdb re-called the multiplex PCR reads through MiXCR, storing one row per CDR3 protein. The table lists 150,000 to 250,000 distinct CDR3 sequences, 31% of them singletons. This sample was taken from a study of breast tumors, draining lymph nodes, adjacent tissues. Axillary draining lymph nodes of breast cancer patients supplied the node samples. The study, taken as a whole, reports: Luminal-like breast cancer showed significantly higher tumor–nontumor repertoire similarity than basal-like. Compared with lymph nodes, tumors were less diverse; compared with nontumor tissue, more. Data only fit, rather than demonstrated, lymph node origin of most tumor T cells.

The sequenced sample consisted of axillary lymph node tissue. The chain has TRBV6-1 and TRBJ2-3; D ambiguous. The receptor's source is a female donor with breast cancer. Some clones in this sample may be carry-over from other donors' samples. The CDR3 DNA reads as TGTGCCAGCAGTCTACAACAACGCACAGATGCGCAGTATTTT. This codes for CASSLQQRTDAQYF.